The 30 T cell receptor beta chains reported below all come from one sample, sequenced in a study of blood T cells in healthy people across ages. Alongside a J-beta primer mix, a sample-barcoded 5' primer served in a second PCR lasting about 7 to 11 cycles. One entry per CDR3 protein, called by TCRdb with MiXCR from the 5' RACE reads. This sample has around 710,000 distinct CDR3 sequences, with approximately 43% found just once. Sequencing was performed on blood. The source is an older woman in good health.

V and J are TRBV7-9 and TRBJ2-1, with TRBD2 matching 13 bases. Looked up from germline, CDR1 is SEHNR and CDR2 is FQNEAQ (reference sequence). J was trimmed by 4 bases and V by 4 bases; bases with no gene match: 13. The CDR3 runs 19 residues. The DNA for the CDR3 is TGTGCCAGCAGCTCAACCTGGACTAGCGGGAGCCCAATATACAATGAGCAGTTCTTC. Translated, it gives CASSSTWTSGSPIYNEQFF.

This clonotype was detected ten times or more. The CDR3 protein is CASSRHRGLSYEQYF. CDR3 DNA: TGTGCCAGCAGTCGACACAGGGGACTCTCCTACGAGCAGTACTTC. The chain recombines TRBV12-3 or TRBV12-4 with TRBJ2-7; weak D call: TRBD1 (7 bases). The V gene lost 5 bases and the J gene lost 0 bases, with 14 bases spanning the gap. The length of the CDR3 is 15 residues.

A few counts support this clonotype. The chain combines TRBV29-1 with TRBJ2-3; 14 bases fit TRBD2. Germline V CDR1 and CDR2: SQVTM, ANQGSEA. V lost 3 bases and J lost 4; bases outside the gene matches: 6. This CDR3 region has 16 residues. CDR3: CSVDGTSGREADTQYF. The DNA of the CDR3 is TGCAGCGTTGATGGGACTAGCGGGAGAGAGGCAGATACGCAGTATTTT.

The rearrangement uses TRBV20-1 and TRBJ2-3; D uncertain. CDR3 length equals 13 residues. V lost 0 bases and J lost 4, with 8 bases in between. From germline, CDR1 is DFQATT and CDR2 SNEGSKA (reference sequence). The CDR3 loop reads CSARDDGADTQYF. CDR3 nucleotide sequence: TGCAGTGCTAGAGATGATGGTGCAGATACGCAGTATTTT.

The chain is built from TRBV3-1 and TRBJ1-2; TRBD1 matches 8 bases. CDR3 length: 15 residues. Trimming cost V 10 bases and J 6 bases; bases outside gene matches: 16. Looked up from germline, CDR1 is LGHDT and CDR2 is YNNKEL (reference sequence). The CDR3 DNA reads as TGTGCCACGAACGGGGCAGGGGGCATGTCGGATGGCTACACCTTC. Translated: CATNGAGGMSDGYTF.

As DNA, the CDR3 is TGTGCCAGCAGCGGGGACAGGGCGGCAGATACGCAGTATTTT. Translating it yields CASSGDRAADTQYF. This chain connects TRBV7-9 to TRBJ2-3, with 9 bases matching TRBD1. The CDR3 totals 14 residues. Germline CDR1 is SEHNR and CDR2 is FQNEAQ (reference sequence). Trimming removed 5 bases from V and 4 bases from J; junction bases left unmatched: 4.

In this sample, this clonotype turned up once. The chain carries TRBV18 and TRBJ2-5; D call uncertain. The assigned J gene may be wrong: the sequence end matches TRBJ2-7 better. Looked up from germline, CDR1 is KGHSH and CDR2 is LQKENI. This CDR3 is 14 amino acids long. The CDR3 DNA follows: TGTGCCAGCTCACCAGGTTACCAGGACTACGAGCAGTACTTC. It specifies CASSPGYQDYEQYF.

With respect to this clonotype: Given a much more abundant clone one base away, this may be a read error. V is TRBV20-1 and J is TRBJ2-3, with 7 bases matching TRBD1. Germline V gene sequence: CDR1 DFQATT, CDR2 SNEGSKA (reference sequence). This CDR3 region has 12 residues. Unmatched junction bases numbered 4, after V lost 7 bases and J lost 3 bases. Here the CDR3 reads CSGATGTDTQYF. CDR3 DNA sequence: TGCAGTGGCGCGACAGGGACAGATACGCAGTATTTT.

The chain has TRBV28 and TRBJ1-3; D is undetermined. This CDR3 contains 17 residues. V lost 5 bases and J lost 0, with 17 bases in between. The germline CDR1 and CDR2 sequences are MDHEN and SYDVKM. The CDR3: CASSDTADGDSGNTIYF. The CDR3 nucleotides are TGTGCCAGCAGTGACACCGCCGACGGGGACTCTGGAAACACCATATATTTT.

J is TRBJ2-1 and V is TRBV12-3 or TRBV12-4; D may be TRBD2 (6 bases). Trimming removed 2 bases from V and 4 bases from J, with 15 bases in between. The CDR3 is 16 residues long. The CDR3 loop is CASSLRVAVLYNEQFF. The CDR3, as DNA: TGTGCCAGCAGTTTACGGGTAGCGGTCCTATACAATGAGCAGTTCTTC.

The DNA for the CDR3 is TGTGCCAGCAGCGCCAGGGGGATGCCCAATGAGCAGTTCTTC. This sequence encodes CASSARGMPNEQFF. This chain joins TRBV7-2 and TRBJ2-1; 7 bases fit TRBD1. This CDR3 region has 14 residues. CDR1 is SGHTA, CDR2 FQGNSA, per germline. Trimming at V came to 5 bases and at J to 6 bases, leaving 7 bases not matched to a gene.

This clonotype was seen only a few times. This may arise from a read error, as a much more abundant clone is one base away. This sequence joins TRBV6-2 or TRBV6-3 and TRBJ2-5, with unresolved D. CDR1 is MNHEY and CDR2 is SVGEGT in the germline V gene. V lost 6 bases, J lost 1 base, and 3 bases lay in between. The CDR3 has 11 residues. Here the CDR3 reads CASRPQETQYF. In nucleotides, the CDR3 is TGTGCCAGCAGGCCCCAAGAGACCCAGTACTTC.

The table lists this clonotype with many counts. This chain connects TRBV20-1 to TRBJ2-1, with D tentatively TRBD1 or TRBD2 (5 bases each). There are 14 residues in the CDR3. Trimming shortened V by 5 bases and J by 14 bases, and 25 bases separated the two germline ends. CDR1 and CDR2 from the germline V gene are DFQATT and SNEGSKA (reference sequence). CDR3 nucleotides: TGCAGTGCTCCCCCCGGGGCAGCAGGGTCCGGGGAGTTCTTC. It specifies CSAPPGAAGSGEFF.

The V gene is TRBV20-1, the J gene TRBJ1-4, with D maybe TRBD1 (6 bases). This CDR3 comprises 17 residues. The germline gives CDR1 DFQATT, CDR2 SNEGSKA (reference sequence). Between the trimmed V and J ends, which lost 5 bases and 4 bases, there was a span of 23 bases. As DNA, the CDR3 is TGCAGTGCTGCTGAGGGGGAATTCTGGCTGGGTAATGAAAAACTGTTTTTT. Amino acid sequence: CSAAEGEFWLGNEKLFF.

V gene TRBV5-5 combines with J gene TRBJ1-2; D is unresolved. The V gene lost 4 bases and the J gene lost 2 bases, with 12 bases spanning the gap. The CDR3 sequence is 14 residues long. CDR1 is SGHKS, CDR2 YYEKEE, per germline (reference sequence). The CDR3 region is CASSVWTTNYGYTF. The CDR3 DNA sequence: TGTGCCAGCAGCGTTTGGACCACGAACTATGGCTACACCTTC.

The table lists this clonotype with many counts. The chain couples TRBV6-1 to TRBJ2-2; 7 nucleotides align to TRBD1. The ends lost 5 bases at V and 1 base at J; junction bases unmatched: 1. The V gene's germline CDR1 is MNHNS and CDR2 SASEGT. This CDR3 has 14 residues. The CDR3 region is CASSRTGNTGELFF. For the CDR3, the DNA is TGTGCCAGCAGTCGGACAGGGAACACCGGGGAGCTGTTTTTT.

This clonotype was seen only a few times. The V and J genes are TRBV5-1 and TRBJ1-6; D perhaps matches TRBD1 (5 bases). The germline gives CDR1 SGHRS, CDR2 YFSETQ. The CDR3 runs 14 residues. The ends were cut back, 4 bases at V and 7 bases at J, with 12 bases in the middle. CDR3 protein: CASSPRDLNSPLHF. CDR3 coding DNA: TGCGCCAGCAGCCCCCGGGACCTGAATTCACCCCTCCACTTT.

This rearrangement joins TRBV6-1 to TRBJ2-1, with D possibly matching TRBD2 (5 bases). V lost 2 bases and J lost 4, with 12 bases in between. Germline V gene data show CDR1 as MNHNS and CDR2 as SASEGT. The length of the CDR3 is 15 residues. The CDR3 reads CASSERRLTYNEQFF. As DNA, the CDR3 is TGTGCCAGCAGTGAAAGACGACTAACATACAATGAGCAGTTCTTC.

The table lists this clonotype with a few counts. The genes are TRBV27 and TRBJ2-1; weak D call: TRBD1 (6 bases). V lost 2 bases and J 10 bases, leaving 15 bases between the germline ends. Per germline, CDR1 MNHEY and CDR2 SMNVEV (reference sequence). The CDR3 loop spans 14 amino acids. The CDR3 reads CASSLGLLRGEQFF. The CDR3 DNA follows: TGTGCCAGCAGTTTAGGACTCTTAAGGGGGGAGCAGTTCTTC.

The rearrangement uses TRBV6-2 or TRBV6-3 and TRBJ2-5; perhaps D is TRBD1 or TRBD2 (6 bases each). V shed 5 bases and J shed 5 bases, with 12 bases lying between them. Germline lookup yields CDR1 MNHEY and CDR2 SVGEGT. The CDR3 has 13 residues. The CDR3 DNA sequence: TGTGCCAGCAGTGTCGGGGGCCCGGAGACCCAGTACTTC. Its protein is CASSVGGPETQYF.

This clonotype has a single count. V gene TRBV6-1 combines with J gene TRBJ2-5, with D possibly being TRBD2 (7 bases). The CDR3 loop spans 15 amino acids. Germline loops: CDR1 MNHNS, CDR2 SASEGT. V was shortened by 1 base and J by 1 base, with 10 bases between the two germline ends. The CDR3 region has the DNA TGTGCCAGCAGTGAAGAGGGGGGGGCCCAAGAGACCCAGTACTTC. Its translation: CASSEEGGAQETQYF.

This clonotype was seen more than once but under ten times. For the CDR3, the DNA is TGCAGTGCCGGGGGACAGAATGAGCAGTTCTTC. This translates into CSAGGQNEQFF. V is TRBV20-1 and J is TRBJ2-1; D is perhaps TRBD1 (7 bases). The CDR3 is made up of 11 amino acids. Germline CDR1 and CDR2: DFQATT and SNEGSKA (reference sequence). Deletions cut 6 bases from V and 7 bases from J, with 10 bases between.

This chain connects TRBV4-3 to TRBJ2-3, with 7 bases fitting TRBD1. The V gene's germline CDR1 is LGHNA and CDR2 YSLEER. This CDR3 contains 20 residues. With V trimmed by 4 bases and J by 1 base, 20 bases remained unmatched. CDR3 sequence reads: CASSPGTDPRGSYGTDTQYF. CDR3 sequence (DNA): TGCGCCAGCAGCCCAGGGACAGACCCACGAGGGTCTTACGGCACAGATACGCAGTATTTT.

This chain links TRBV5-1 with TRBJ2-3, with D possibly matching TRBD2 (6 bases). Trimming cost V 5 bases and J 5 bases, with 12 bases left between them. The CDR3 runs 13 residues. The V gene's germline CDR1 is SGHRS and CDR2 YFSETQ. The CDR3 here is CASRLAEGDTQYF. The DNA of the CDR3 is TGCGCCAGCAGACTAGCCGAGGGAGATACGCAGTATTTT.

The chain is built from TRBV3-1 and TRBJ2-5; a weak D match, TRBD2 (6 bases). Trimming took 2 bases from V and 3 from J, leaving 16 bases between them. From germline, CDR1 is LGHDT and CDR2 YNNKEL (reference sequence). CDR3 length: 16 amino acids. CDR3: CASSQSVGTPKETQYF. As DNA, the CDR3 is TGTGCCAGCAGCCAATCGGTCGGGACTCCAAAAGAGACCCAGTACTTC.

Regarding this clonotype: The junction differs from germline at one of its ends, possibly a read error. The chain combines TRBV5-1 with TRBJ2-7; D is perhaps TRBD1 (7 bases). The CDR3 extends over 17 amino acids. Germline V gives CDR1 SGHRS, CDR2 YFSETQ. The CDR3 region has the DNA TGCGCCAACAGCGCAACCGTGGGAGGACAGGCGGCCTACGAGCAGTACTTC. Translated, it gives CANSATVGGQAAYEQYF.

This chain joins TRBV7-3 and TRBJ1-3; 7 bases match TRBD1. V lost 5 bases, J lost 0 bases, and 4 bases stayed unmatched. CDR3 length: 15 residues. Germline-derived CDR1 and CDR2 are SGHTA and FQGTGA. The CDR3 DNA is TGTGCCAGCAGCCCCGGACAGGCCTCTGGAAACACCATATATTTT. Its translation: CASSPGQASGNTIYF.

The rearrangement uses TRBV11-3 and TRBJ2-5; D possibly corresponds to TRBD2 (6 bases). Germline V lookup: CDR1 SGHNT, CDR2 YENEEA. Trimming pared 2 bases from V and 0 bases from J, leaving 10 bases between. The CDR3 is made up of 15 amino acids. The CDR3 region has the DNA TGTGCCAGCAGCTTATCGGGGGACTACCAAGAGACCCAGTACTTC. Protein: CASSLSGDYQETQYF.

This clonotype occurred a few times. The rearrangement uses TRBV5-5 and TRBJ2-1; D may be TRBD1 or TRBD2 (6 bases each). This CDR3 has 15 residues. The germline V gene encodes CDR1 SGHKS and CDR2 YYEKEE (reference sequence). V lost 3 bases and J 9 bases, leaving 19 bases between the germline ends. CDR3 sequence reads: CASSWGEIQGSEQFF. CDR3 bases: TGTGCCAGCAGCTGGGGGGAGATACAGGGCAGTGAGCAGTTCTTC.

The chain employs TRBV27 and TRBJ1-1; D is uncertain. The V and J ends lost 8 bases and 1 base respectively, with 8 bases between them. The germline V gene has CDR1 MNHEY and CDR2 SMNVEV (reference sequence). The CDR3 runs 12 residues. Here the CDR3 DNA reads TGTGCCAGCTGCGGGGAGAACACTGAAGCTTTCTTT. Translating it yields CASCGENTEAFF.